Detailed here is one TCR beta chain. What it recognizes is unknown. All patients relapsed after autologous stem cell transplantation, and brentuximab vedotin exposure varied. The protocol was immunoSEQ multiplex PCR, while the TCRdb copy is restricted to in-frame clones and leaves out a portion. The sample comprises some 24,000 clones, approximately 80% of which are singletons, and around 7% rests with the top ten. V shed 4 bases and J shed 0 bases, with 10 bases lying between them. The V gene's germline CDR1 is SGHRS and CDR2 YFSETQ. The length of the CDR3 is 15 residues. This sample was taken from a study of PD-1 blockade in classical Hodgkin lymphoma. Points from the study as a whole: Prior therapy or disease activity may underlie the repertoire differences, whose causes remain undefined.

The input for sequencing was peripheral blood mononuclear cells (PBMCs), taken at baseline. This TCR was sampled from a human donor with classical Hodgkin lymphoma. This chain joins TRBV5-1 and TRBJ1-4; D is perhaps TRBD1 (5 bases). The CDR3 DNA follows: TGCGCCAGCAGCATAGGAGGGGCAACTAATGAAAAACTGTTTTTT. As protein: CASSIGGATNEKLFF.